This is a list of T cell receptor beta chains from one sample in a study of shared clonotypes between healthy human individuals. TCRdb keeps only in-frame clones here, not all; method: immunoSEQ multiplex PCR. The table shows approximately 110,000 clones, with about 62% occurring only once. Sequenced material: memory CD8+ T cells sorted from blood. Every receptor here comes from a woman in her 30s in good health. CDR3s leave out the opening cysteine and the closing phenylalanine or tryptophan. Each record gives: V gene, D gene, clone size, CDR3 protein. A D gene is named only where the DNA matches it firmly. A row's size may be missing; if present it is once, few, many or a size class.

>TRBV2|TRBD2|NA
ASRETSGRFSYEQY
>TRBV29-1|TRBD1|NA
SVSGTGPYEQY
>TRBV7-3|NA|many
ASSFIDSQPQH
>TRBV19|NA|many
ASSQFRGLDFTNTEAF
>TRBV28|NA|NA
ASSLWGWRPHTYEQY
>TRBV5-4|NA|NA
ASSRMTAPTNYGYT
>TRBV7-6|TRBD1|NA
ASSGQGSYGYT
>TRBV2|NA|NA
ASSRGSQPQH
>TRBV25-1|TRBD2|NA
ASSESGRTTTDTQY
>TRBV29-1|NA|NA
SVEDREGIVGTGELF